This TCR beta chain was captured in a study of naive and memory T cell subsets. Overall study findings and caveats: Gini index rose across naive, CM, EM and EMRA in CD4 and CD8.

Both TRBC1 and TRBC2 were covered by a beta constant-region primer of two equimolar oligonucleotides. TCRdb used MiXCR to reprocess the UMI-ligation and nested PCR reads, holding one entry per CDR3 protein. In the table there are around 160,000 distinct CDR3 sequences, around 15% of which are singletons. This clonotype was observed a handful of times. The antigen is not known. The junction departs from the called germline gene at one end, perhaps through a read error. This CDR3 contains 15 residues. Germline CDR1 DFQATT, CDR2 SNEGSKA (reference sequence). The chain is built from TRBV20-1 and TRBJ2-1, with 10 bases that match TRBD2. The source of this sequence is a human donor in good health. The sample consisted of naive CD4+ T cells from blood. The CDR3: CSAGEGTSVSNEQFF. As DNA, the CDR3 is TGCAGTGCTGGAGAAGGGACTAGCGTCAGCAATGAGCAGTTCTTC.